The 8 T cell receptor beta chains in this list originate from one sample, sequenced in a study of blood T cell repertoires in COVID-19. Here immunoSEQ multiplex PCR was the method, and the copy in TCRdb shows in-frame clones only, minus some. The sample lists just under 45,000 clones; approximately 79% were seen once. The sample was peripheral blood. These receptors were taken from a human donor in a cohort sampled during active COVID-19.

CDR3 in amino acids: CASAGAVNQPQHF. The CDR3 DNA follows: TGTGCCAGCGCAGGGGCAGTGAATCAGCCCCAGCATTTT. The gene calls are TRBV27 and TRBJ1-5; possible D gene TRBD1, 6 bases. Germline V gene sequence: CDR1 MNHEY, CDR2 SMNVEV (reference sequence). V was clipped by 8 bases and J by 4 bases, with 12 bases between them. CDR3 size: 13 residues.

This clone was seen a handful of times. The J gene is TRBJ2-1, the V gene TRBV6-1; 13 bases agree with TRBD2. Germline V lookup: CDR1 MNHNS, CDR2 SASEGT. The V segment lost 6 bases and the J segment 8 bases; nucleotides outside the gene matches: 10. There are 16 residues in the CDR3. CDR3 amino acids: CASRETSGGAFDEQFF. CDR3 bases: TGTGCCAGCAGGGAAACTAGCGGGGGGGCATTCGATGAGCAGTTCTTC.

V is TRBV5-1 and J is TRBJ2-7; no clear D. Germline CDR1 is SGHRS and CDR2 is YFSETQ. V was pared by 1 base and J by 5 bases, with 10 bases between. The CDR3 is 13 residues long. The CDR3 DNA sequence: TGCGCCAGCAGCTTGATGGGCTTCGACGAGCAGTACGTC. This gives the protein CASSLMGFDEQYV.

CDR3 protein: CASRSDRDLGQPQHF. CDR3 nucleotides: TGTGCCAGCAGGTCGGACAGGGACCTCGGTCAGCCCCAGCATTTT. The chain couples TRBV6-6 to TRBJ1-5; 8 bases align to TRBD1. The CDR3 spans 15 residues. Trimming took 6 bases from V and 6 from J; bases not matched to a gene: 10. Germline lookup yields CDR1 MNHNY and CDR2 SVGAGI (reference sequence).

The CDR3 spells CASSLAGGTTGNTIYF. The CDR3 DNA reads TGCGCCAGCAGCTTGGCCGGGGGGACAACTGGAAACACCATATATTTT. The chain couples TRBV5-1 to TRBJ1-3; a possible D gene is TRBD1 (6 bases). Deletions cut 0 bases from V and 2 bases from J, with 12 bases between. CDR1 is SGHRS, CDR2 YFSETQ, per germline. The CDR3 sequence is 16 residues long.

V gene TRBV25-1 combines with J gene TRBJ2-2, with 10 bases lining up with TRBD1. The CDR3 runs to 17 residues. V shed 3 bases, J shed 0 bases, and the junction held 4 bases outside the gene matches. The germline gives CDR1 MGHDK, CDR2 SYGVNS. The CDR3 DNA reads TGTGCCAGCAGTGAGGGACAGGGGCCAGCGAACACCGGGGAGCTGTTTTTT. Its translation is CASSEGQGPANTGELFF.

The chain is built from TRBV4-2 and TRBJ1-5; D is unclear. The CDR3 is made up of 15 amino acids. The V and J ends lost 4 bases and 0 bases respectively, with 10 bases between them. The germline V gene has CDR1 LGHNA and CDR2 YNFKEQ. CDR3: CASSRAPNSNQPQHF. CDR3 sequence (DNA): TGTGCCAGCAGCCGGGCTCCGAATAGCAATCAGCCCCAGCATTTT.

The chain recombines TRBV24-1 with TRBJ1-2; a weak D match, TRBD1 (5 bases). The CDR3 extends over 14 amino acids. V lost 3 bases and J 2 bases, leaving 9 bases between the germline ends. From germline, CDR1 is KGHDR and CDR2 SFDVKD. CDR3 sequence (DNA): TGTGCCACCAGTGATCGACAGATAAACTATGGCTACACCTTC. Encoded protein: CATSDRQINYGYTF.